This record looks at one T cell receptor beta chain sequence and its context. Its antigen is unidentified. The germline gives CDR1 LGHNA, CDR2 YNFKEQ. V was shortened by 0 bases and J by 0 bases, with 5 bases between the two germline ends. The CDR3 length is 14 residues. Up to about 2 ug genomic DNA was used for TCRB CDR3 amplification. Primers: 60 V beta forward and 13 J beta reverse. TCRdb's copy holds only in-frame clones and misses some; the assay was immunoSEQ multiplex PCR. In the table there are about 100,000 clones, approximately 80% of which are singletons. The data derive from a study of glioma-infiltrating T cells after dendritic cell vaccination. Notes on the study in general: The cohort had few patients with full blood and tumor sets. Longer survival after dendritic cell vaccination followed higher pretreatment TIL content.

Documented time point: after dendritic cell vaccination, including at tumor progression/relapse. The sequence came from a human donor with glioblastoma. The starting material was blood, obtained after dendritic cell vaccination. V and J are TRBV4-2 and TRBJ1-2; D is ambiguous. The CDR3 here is CASSQEYSNYGYTF. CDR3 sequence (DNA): TGTGCCAGCAGCCAAGAATACTCTAACTATGGCTACACCTTC.